Listed below are T cell receptor beta chains from one sample, sequenced in a study of blood T cell repertoires in COVID-19. Assay used: immunoSEQ multiplex PCR; TCRdb lists only in-frame clones, some missing. The sample consists of 55,000 to 80,000 clones, 70% to 90% of them appearing once. Sequencing used peripheral blood. These receptor sequences come from a woman aged 80 or older with acute or convalescent COVID-19. Each CDR3 is given with its conserved first and last residue. The D gene is left open where the match is weak. Not all rows give a size; the values are once, few, many and, for expanded clones, a class.

>TRBV3-1/TRBV3-2|once|TRBJ1-3|TRBD1
TGTGCCAGCAGGGACAGGGGAAGAAACACCATATATTTT
CASRDRGRNTIYF
>TRBV2|-|TRBJ1-5|-
TGTGCCAGCAGTGAATGGGCCGGTCAGCCCCAGCATTTT
CASSEWAGQPQHF
>TRBV12-3/TRBV12-4|-|TRBJ2-5|TRBD1
TGTGCCAGCGCAGGGGGCTTCGAAGAGACCCAGTACTTC
CASAGGFEETQYF
>TRBV4-1|-|TRBJ2-2|-
TGCGCCAGCAGCCAAACCCAGGGCCTTACCGGGGAGCTGTTTTTT
CASSQTQGLTGELFF
>TRBV18|-|TRBJ2-3|-
TGTGCCAGCTCACCAGACAGTGCCCGAACAGATACGCAGTATTTT
CASSPDSARTDTQYF
>TRBV12-5|-|TRBJ1-1|-
TGTGCTAGTGGTTTGGTACTGGCAGCGATGAACACTGAAGCTTTCTTT
CASGLVLAAMNTEAFF
>TRBV19|-|TRBJ1-1|TRBD1
TGTGCCAGTAGTCCCTGGACAGGGCTCAGGACTGAAGCTTTCTTT
CASSPWTGLRTEAFF
>TRBV7-7|-|TRBJ2-5|-
TGTGCCAGCAGCTTAGGGGCCGGGGTGATCATGGAGACCCAGTACTTC
CASSLGAGVIMETQYF
>TRBV24-1|-|TRBJ1-5|TRBD1
TGTGCCACCAGTTCAGGGGGAGGCAATCAGCCCCAGCATTTT
CATSSGGGNQPQHF
>TRBV5-5|-|TRBJ1-1|-
TGTGCCAGCAGCTTGGGCGACAGGATGAACACTGAAGCTTTCTTT
CASSLGDRMNTEAFF
>TRBV7-8|few|TRBJ1-2|TRBD1
TGTGCCAGCAGCCTAGGACAGGCCTCCTCCTTC
CASSLGQASSF
>TRBV12-5|-|TRBJ1-2|-
TGTGCTAGTGGTTTGGCCGGGGGCTACACCTTC
CASGLAGGYTF
>TRBV19|medium-sized|TRBJ1-5|-
TGTGCCAGTACCTACAACGGCGGGTCCCGGTATTGGCCCCAGCATTTT
CASTYNGGSRYWPQHF
>TRBV4-1|once|TRBJ1-2|TRBD1
TGCGCCAGCAGCCAAGGGACAGGGTATCGTCCAGTGACCTTC
CASSQGTGYRPVTF
>TRBV2|-|TRBJ1-3|-
TGTGCCAGTCGACTTAGCTCCGGAAACACCATATATTTT
CASRLSSGNTIYF
>TRBV30|-|TRBJ1-1|-
TGTGCCTGGAGACAGGGTTGGATTCGGGACACTGAAGCTTTCTTT
CAWRQGWIRDTEAFF
>TRBV14|-|TRBJ2-5|TRBD2
TGTGCCAGCAGCCAGGATAGGACTAGCGGAGAGACCCAGTACTTC
CASSQDRTSGETQYF
>TRBV29-1|-|TRBJ1-2|-
TGCAGCGTTGAAGAGGAGCCGGGTGGCTATGGCTACACCTTC
CSVEEEPGGYGYTF
>TRBV15|-|TRBJ2-3|-
TGTGCCACCAGCAGATCGACAGGAAGCACAGATACGCAGTATTTT
CATSRSTGSTDTQYF